This record concerns one T cell receptor beta chain sequence. Its antigen is not yet known. Base qualities were left out, and no much larger clone turns up one base away. Library preparation used the immunoSEQ multiplex PCR assay. For the multiplex PCR, a mixture combining 60 forward primers for TCR Vbeta segments and 13 reverse primers for TCR Jbeta segments was used. The CDR3 region of rearranged TCR beta genes was amplified from genomic DNA with a multiplex PCR assay. The Illumina HiSeq System was used to sequence the amplified TCR beta libraries as 87-base-pair reads. As for the authors' bioinformatics: A later analysis counted approximately 74 million unique TCR beta chains across the 500 to 850 repertoires, and roughly 11 million of these chains were shared by at least two donors. Raw reads were error-corrected and collapsed into unique sequences by a nearest-neighbor algorithm in which closely related sequences were merged to remove PCR and sequencing errors. To assign V, D and J gene segments, CDR3 sequences were aligned to IMGT reference sequences. Each retained sequence needed at least a six-nucleotide match to both a V gene segment and a J gene segment. Rearrangements were classified as productive when the CDR3 lacked stop codons and remained in frame with V and J, and all other rearrangements were classified as non-productive. CDR3 was defined according to IMGT convention as the region running from the second conserved V-encoded cysteine to the conserved J-encoded phenylalanine. The earlier analysis of a few hundred of the donors excluded sequences that lacked an unambiguous match to a single V gene segment. In an earlier analysis of some 590 of the donors, a V segment was called functional when productive rearrangements were above 56.7%, and segregating when the standard deviation between donors exceeded 5%. A statistical classification framework was built to diagnose cytomegalovirus status from the catalog of TCR beta chain sequences. A later analysis assigned V and J genes by comparing TCR nucleotide sequences with IMGT/GENE-DB human TR gene sequences. Using the TCRdist pipeline, a later analysis assigned CDR3 sequences along with most-parsimonious VDJ recombination scenarios. A later analysis defined each TCR beta chain by its CDR3 amino acid sequence plus V-gene family, and excluded reads lacking a unique V-gene family. As a way to deal with suspected cross-contamination and a sequencing artifact, a later analysis dropped 640 or so nucleotide sequences that were highly shared and had low generation probability. For each public chain, a later analysis derived a clonal expansion index from normalized ranks of inferred template counts within each repertoire. In a later analysis, generation probabilities were computed using a VDJ recombination model fitted to out-of-frame rearrangements, and the results were checked against IGoR. In a later analysis, TCR-TCR, TCR-HLA and TCR-CMV co-occurrence was scored with hypergeometric tests, and a repertoire-size bias correction was applied to TCR pairs. A later analysis estimated false discovery rates by permuting HLA or CMV assignments 20 times. A later analysis grouped co-occurring TCRs with DBSCAN, adding TCRdist sequence similarity when clustering within HLA-allele-positive subsets. Repertoires with fewer than 30,000 or more than 120,000 public chains, plus five repertoires with anomalous nucleotide sharing, were excluded from co-occurrence clustering. TCRdb retrieved this table from immuneACCESS and kept in-frame rearrangements only. Not all clones are present; in checked studies, unresolved V genes account for under half, and no reason is known for the remainder. The D gene and trimming were derived from the DNA, and the V and J assignments and clone size from that table. For this sample there are 150,000 to 200,000 clones; more than 60% appear just once. The ten largest clones add up to approximately 1.5% of the sample.

CDR1 SEHNR and CDR2 FQNEAQ are derived from the germline V gene (reference sequence). Trimming takes 0 bases from V and 2 bases from J, and the germline ends sit 5 bases apart. The CDR3 measures 14 amino acids from cysteine to phenylalanine. This entry keeps only the CDR3 DNA: 42 bases, framed from base 1. These data belong to a study of cytomegalovirus exposure and HLA in healthy donors (dated by TCRdb to 2015 to 2018). For the study in its entirety: An earlier analysis of a few hundred of the donors reported about 300 Gb of sequence data and 90 million to 120 million unique TCR beta sequences obtained from about 179 million T cells. To predict cytomegalovirus infection status, the study brought together high-throughput TCR immunosequencing, statistical association of individual TCRs with disease status, and machine learning. The T cell repertoires of 670 or so subjects were profiled by immunosequencing and related to cytomegalovirus serostatus. In a later genetic analysis, genome-wide SNP genotypes for about three fifths of the 666 donors were used, and that subset was treated as a discovery cohort. Class I and class II HLA loci were covered by the typing at four-digit resolution. Alongside the repertoire data, information on donor age, sex, ethnicity and CMV serostatus was compiled. Along with the approximately 600-subject first cohort, a separate validation cohort of over 90 different subjects was used. A later analysis re-examined previously published TCR beta repertoires from just over 650 donors and added high-resolution HLA genotyping to investigate patterns of TCR occurrence. Roughly 300 gigabases of sequencing data and roughly 81 million unique TCR sequences made up an early release that covered around 640 HLA-typed donors. Of the roughly 400 genotyped donors, roughly 76% were placed in the genetic ancestry cluster associated with self-reported Caucasian donors. Typing coverage varied by locus: about 620-630 donors for A, B, C, DRB1 and DQB1; approximately 520 for DQA1; over 600 for DPA1; 400 to 480 for DPB1. The aim of the study was to test whether cataloging public T cell receptors could identify signatures of past pathogen exposure. The later analysis used no new phenotypic data to find candidate immune exposures, relying instead on TCR beta sequences and their occurrence across donors. All discovery cohort repertoires had been generated on a single sequencing platform. Among roughly 400 genotyped donors of the cohort, an average of about 220,000 unique TCR beta nucleotide sequences was sequenced per donor, of which about 18% were non-productive. Roughly 5 DR-DQ haplotypes were handled as single units for association and clustering, since linkage in the cohort was strong. An earlier analysis of some 500 of the donors applied high-throughput TCR beta sequencing to assess whether each TCR beta V gene segment acted as functional or pseudogenic. Study-wide conclusions, independent of this receptor: V-gene and J-gene trimming of TCR beta chains was associated with a missense DCLRE1C variant in a later genetic analysis, and the association was replicated in an independent cohort. The 87-base-pair reads could not distinguish some IMGT-functional V segments, including TRBV6-2 and TRBV6-3, so those segments were excluded. The presence/absence analyses assumed that sequencing depth was roughly uniform across donors, and that assumption may not be true. HLA typing was unavailable for some donors at each locus, so association tests used only the typed subset. Several of the top co-occurrence clusters appeared to be linked to parvovirus B19, influenza, CMV and Epstein-Barr virus, according to a later analysis. Correlated functional status among segregating V segments might be attributable to linkage disequilibrium, but an unknown experimental factor could not be ruled out. For the cohort, immune exposure information was limited to CMV serostatus. A cluster of highly shared sequence variants was judged likely to represent a technical artifact of the sequencing pipeline. This cohort had only TCR beta chains sequenced, and the lack of alpha or paired-chain data limited which features could be detected. In a later analysis, most CMV-associated TCR beta chains were found to appear HLA-restricted, with HLA associations seemingly driven largely by CMV exposure. The authors suggested that the approach could potentially be generalized to other disease states and immunological phenotypes. In a later analysis, TCR association rates were found to vary across HLA loci, with the most associated TCRs seen for DRB1 alleles and the fewest for HLA-C alleles. The classifier was reported to diagnose cytomegalovirus status with high specificity and sensitivity in both the original cohort and the validation cohort. When HLA alleles, especially DR and DQ, strongly co-occurred, TCR associations were difficult to assign to individual alleles. Most TCR sequences were observed very rarely across donors, whereas some public TCRs were present in many individuals. In a later analysis, HLA-associated TCR beta chains showed more clonal expansion and lower generation probabilities than non-associated chains that were equally common. A further reported finding was that TCR beta sequences accurately predicted the HLA-A and HLA-B alleles for most subjects in the first cohort. At a false discovery rate of 0.05, a later analysis linked under 20,000 TCR beta sequences to specific HLA alleles. In vitro tests confirmed that three of the cytomegalovirus-associated TCR beta chains recognize cytomegalovirus antigens. Compared with the approximately 720-donor mean, donors in an Asian-associated ancestry cluster had fewer N-insertions in productive TCRs, according to a later genetic analysis. Broadly in line with IMGT annotations, most TCR beta V segments showed up in productive rearrangements about 87% or about 30% of the time in an earlier analysis of several hundred of the donors. Some 15 rarely observed V segments, including chromosome 9 orphons, were excluded from the earlier analysis of several hundred of the donors because counts were too low. A total of fewer than 200 TCR beta chains were listed by the study as associated with cytomegalovirus.

In total, around 600 healthy bone marrow donors made up the cohort. At the time of sampling, all cohort members were nominally healthy, though unrecorded immune exposures were likely present. The donor tested CMV seropositive, placing the donor among the 290 or so seropositive members of the cohort. Every donor gave a peripheral blood sample, and the peripheral blood mononuclear cells from that sample were used for TCR beta sequencing. Genomic DNA extraction from the blood cell samples was performed with the Qiagen DNeasy Blood Extraction Kit. The sequencing sample was made of PBMCs. The sequence is built from TRBV7-9 and TRBJ1-5; the best D guess is TRBD1, with 5 bases matching. The receptor was derived from a woman under 40 in good health and CMV-seropositive. The DNA sequence is given as TGTGCCAGCAGCTTAGCGACAGGCAATCAGCCCCAGCATTTT. It is translated as CASSLATGNQPQHF.